A single sample is the source of the 23 T cell receptor beta chains below, sequenced in a study of cytotoxic CD8 clonotypes in ibrutinib-treated CLL. Some clones are missing from TCRdb's copy, which holds only in-frame ones; the method was immunoSEQ multiplex PCR. The sample yields approximately 210,000 clones, around 72% seen once. This material consisted of PBMCs, taken after 24 months of ibrutinib treatment. These receptors originate from a human donor with chronic lymphocytic leukemia.

The CDR3 region is CASSSLGGQPQHF. The CDR3, as DNA: TGTGCCAGCAGTTCCCTTGGCGGTCAGCCCCAGCATTTT. The rearrangement joins TRBV27 to TRBJ1-5; D unresolved. The V end lost 4 bases, the J end lost 6 bases, and 10 bases lay between the germline ends. Germline CDR1 and CDR2: MNHEY and SMNVEV (reference sequence). This CDR3 is built from 13 residues.

V and J are TRBV4-3 and TRBJ2-3; no clear D gene. The germline V gene has CDR1 LGHNA and CDR2 YSLEER. Trimming pared 4 bases from V and 4 bases from J, leaving 15 bases between. This CDR3 is 15 amino acids long. Written as DNA, the CDR3 is TGCGCCAGCAGCCCCCGGGTATTGGCCCCAGATACGCAGTATTTT. Its translation is CASSPRVLAPDTQYF.

The chain links TRBV13 to TRBJ2-7, with TRBD2 identical over 13 bases. This CDR3 has 19 residues. V lost 5 bases to trimming and J lost 4 bases; unmatched junction nucleotides: 17. CDR1 and CDR2 (germline): PRHDT, FYEKMQ (reference sequence). Here the CDR3 reads CASSPGLAGSIWSRYEQYF. DNA for the CDR3: TGTGCCAGCAGCCCGGGACTAGCGGGAAGTATTTGGAGTAGGTACGAGCAGTACTTC. The full variable domain, completed using reference TRBV13 and TRBJ2-7, is AAGVIQSPRHLIKEKRETATLKCYPIPRHDTVYWYQQGPGQDPQFLISFYEKMQSDKGSIPDRFSAQQFSDYHSELNMSSLELGDSALYFCASSPGLAGSIWSRYEQYFGPGTRLTVT.

The chain links TRBV15 to TRBJ2-4; D unclear. The V and J ends lost 3 bases and 9 bases respectively, with 12 bases between them. The V gene's germline CDR1 is LNHNV and CDR2 YYDKDF (reference sequence). The CDR3 extends over 13 amino acids. CDR3 sequence: CATSSEKVGIQYF. CDR3 nucleotide sequence: TGTGCCACCAGCAGCGAAAAAGTGGGCATTCAGTACTTC. Full variable domain (outside the CDR3, taken from reference TRBV15 and TRBJ2-4): DAMVIQNPRYQVTQFGKPVTLSCSQTLNHNVMYWYQQKSSQAPKLLFHYYDKDFNNEADTPDNFQSRRPNTSFCFLDIRSPGLGDTAMYLCATSSEKVGIQYFGAGTRLSVL.

The V call is TRBV30, the J call TRBJ1-4; 8 nucleotides agree with TRBD1. V dropped 0 bases and J dropped 6; count of bases not matched to a gene: 6. Germline assignment: CDR1 GTSNPN and CDR2 SVGIG (reference sequence). CDR3 length equals 15 residues. The CDR3 protein is CAWSVVPGGYEKLFF. CDR3 nucleotides: TGTGCCTGGAGTGTAGTCCCAGGGGGCTATGAAAAACTGTTTTTT.

The genes are TRBV18 and TRBJ2-5; a weak D match, TRBD1 (6 bases). V lost 4 bases and J 2 bases, leaving 14 bases between the germline ends. The CDR3 covers 15 residues. CDR1 KGHSH and CDR2 LQKENI come from the germline V gene. CDR3: CASSRAGQYQETQYF. The CDR3 coding sequence is TGTGCCAGCTCACGAGCTGGACAGTATCAAGAGACCCAGTACTTC.

The chain is built from TRBV30 and TRBJ1-3; unclear D gene. The length of the CDR3 is 13 residues. In germline, CDR1 is GTSNPN, CDR2 SVGIG (reference sequence). Trimming pared 3 bases from V and 0 bases from J, leaving 6 bases between. CDR3 sequence reads: CAWRRFSGNTIYF. In DNA form, the CDR3 reads TGTGCCTGGAGGAGATTCTCTGGAAACACCATATATTTT.

The rearrangement links TRBV6-5 to TRBJ2-7; tentatively, D is TRBD2 (5 bases). CDR3 length: 16 residues. Trimming removed 0 bases from V and 3 bases from J, with 15 bases in between. Germline assignment: CDR1 MNHEY and CDR2 SVGAGI. CDR3 sequence (DNA): TGTGCCAGCAGTTACTCGATACCAGCGGAACACTACGAGCAGTACTTC. This gives the protein CASSYSIPAEHYEQYF.

A note on this clone: Sequence at one end of the junction differs from germline and may be a read error. The rearrangement links TRBV7-8 to TRBJ2-1; 8 bases are shared with TRBD1. CDR1 is SGHVS and CDR2 is FQNEAQ in the germline V gene. CDR3 length equals 11 residues. The CDR3 here is CASSVGQVSIF. CDR3 nucleotide sequence: TGTGCCAGCAGCGTGGGACAGGTCAGTATCTTC.

V gene TRBV28 combines with J gene TRBJ2-1; possibly TRBD2 for D (6 bases). V lost 10 bases, J lost 1 base, and 11 bases lay in between. Germline V lookup: CDR1 MDHEN, CDR2 SYDVKM. The CDR3 totals 13 residues. The CDR3 sequence is CATNSGSYNEQFF. The DNA for the CDR3 is TGTGCCACCAACAGCGGGTCCTACAATGAGCAGTTCTTC.

The chain couples TRBV29-1 to TRBJ2-1; 10 bases agree with TRBD2. Looked up from germline, CDR1 is SQVTM and CDR2 is ANQGSEA. The CDR3 extends over 16 amino acids. V lost 4 bases and J lost 9; bases outside the gene matches: 15. CDR3 amino acids: CSVVTRGSLAGVEQFF. For the CDR3, the DNA is TGCAGCGTTGTTACCCGGGGGAGTCTAGCGGGAGTTGAGCAGTTCTTC.

The chain uses TRBV4-3 and TRBJ2-1; 8 bases agree with TRBD2. Germline trimming cut 0 bases from V and 0 bases from J; bases unmatched to any gene: 4. The germline CDR1 and CDR2 sequences are LGHNA and YSLEER. This CDR3 has 17 residues. The CDR3: CASSQEISGTSYNEQFF. The CDR3 DNA reads TGCGCCAGCAGCCAAGAAATTAGCGGGACCTCCTACAATGAGCAGTTCTTC.

This chain connects TRBV12-5 to TRBJ2-1; 7 nucleotides line up with TRBD2. This CDR3 is 17 amino acids long. V was pared by 0 bases and J by 5 bases, with 10 bases of the junction left unmatched. Germline-derived CDR1 and CDR2 are LGHNT and FRNRAP. CDR3 DNA: TGTGCTAGTGGTTTGGTACTTAGCGGGCGGACCCACAATGAGCAGTTCTTC. Translating it yields CASGLVLSGRTHNEQFF.

The chain joins TRBV18 to TRBJ1-2; a weak D match, TRBD1 (6 bases). The CDR3 spans 16 residues. Trimming stripped 3 bases from V and 1 base from J, with 15 bases between. CDR1 is KGHSH and CDR2 is LQKENI in the germline V gene. The CDR3 here is CASSPEDSPNNYGYTF. CDR3 nucleotides: TGTGCCAGCTCACCGGAGGACAGCCCCAATAACTATGGCTACACCTTC. Looking up the rest from reference TRBV18 and TRBJ1-2 gives the full variable domain: NAGVMQNPRHLVRRRGQEARLRCSPMKGHSHVYWYRQLPEEGLKFMVYLQKENIIDESGMPKERFSAEFPKEGPSILRIQQVVRGDSAAYFCASSPEDSPNNYGYTFGSGTRLTVV.

The chain uses TRBV2 and TRBJ2-7; weak D call: TRBD1 (6 bases). The V end was cut by 6 bases, the J end by 2 bases, with 11 bases between. CDR3 length: 13 residues. CDR1 SNHLY and CDR2 FYNNEI come from the germline V gene. DNA of the CDR3: TGTGCCAGCAGGGAGACAGGCCCCTACGAGCAGTACTTC. It is translated as CASRETGPYEQYF.

The CDR3 DNA reads as TGTGCCAGCAGTTTTACATTTGCGGACGCCTCCCGGACCCAGTACTTC. Its protein product is CASSFTFADASRTQYF. The chain couples TRBV6-5 to TRBJ2-5; no clear D gene. Germline V gives CDR1 MNHEY, CDR2 SVGAGI. Trimming stripped 4 bases from V and 7 bases from J, with 22 bases between. The CDR3 consists of 16 residues.

The genes are TRBV5-4 and TRBJ2-7; 10 positions match TRBD2. The CDR3 has 18 amino acids. Germline values: CDR1 SGHNT, CDR2 YYREEE (reference sequence). V shed 0 bases and J 2 bases; nucleotides not matched to a gene: 11. The CDR3 loop is CASSLGLAGVKTTYEQYF. The CDR3 nucleotides are TGTGCCAGCAGCTTGGGCCTAGCGGGAGTGAAGACCACCTACGAGCAGTACTTC.

The rearrangement links TRBV10-3 to TRBJ1-5; D may be TRBD1 (5 bases). This CDR3 region has 13 residues. Germline assignment: CDR1 ENHRY and CDR2 SYGVKD. Trimming left V 4 bases short and J 3 bases short, with 7 bases between. CDR3: CAISAGYNQPQHF. DNA for the CDR3: TGTGCCATCAGTGCAGGGTACAATCAGCCCCAGCATTTT.

The chain carries TRBV11-3 and TRBJ2-1; D remains unclear. From germline, CDR1 is SGHNT and CDR2 YENEEA. Trimming removed 2 bases from V and 4 bases from J, with 15 bases in between. There are 16 residues in the CDR3. The CDR3 region has the DNA TGTGCCAGCAGCTTACTCCCCACACACCCGTACAATGAGCAGTTCTTC. Protein sequence: CASSLLPTHPYNEQFF.

The chain carries TRBV15 and TRBJ1-4, with 9 nucleotides matching TRBD1. The CDR3 sequence is 15 residues long. Germline CDR1 and CDR2: LNHNV and YYDKDF (reference sequence). Trimming cost V 1 base and J 5 bases; bases outside gene matches: 2. The chain's CDR3 is CATSRATGGNEKLFF. CDR3 sequence (DNA): TGTGCCACCAGCAGAGCGACAGGGGGGAATGAAAAACTGTTTTTT.

This chain uses TRBV7-6 with TRBJ1-3; the D is unclear. V was pared by 2 bases and J by 8 bases, with 13 bases between. CDR1 and CDR2 from the germline V gene are SGHVS and FNYEAQ. CDR3 length: 14 residues. This CDR3 reads CASSLLEGADTIYF. CDR3 bases: TGTGCCAGCAGCTTACTCGAGGGCGCGGACACCATATATTTT.

The chain couples TRBV7-8 to TRBJ2-4, with D unresolved. Germline V gives CDR1 SGHVS, CDR2 FQNEAQ. Deletions cut 1 base from V and 0 bases from J, with 7 bases between. This CDR3 comprises 15 residues. CDR3 region: CASSLEVLAKNIQYF. The CDR3 region has the DNA TGTGCCAGCAGCTTAGAAGTGTTAGCCAAAAACATTCAGTACTTC.

This chain connects TRBV18 to TRBJ1-2; a weak D match, TRBD1 (6 bases). Trimming stripped 6 bases from V and 4 bases from J, with 12 bases between. Germline V lookup: CDR1 KGHSH, CDR2 LQKENI. The CDR3 sequence is 13 residues long. This chain's CDR3 is CASSRLDSYGYTF. The CDR3 nucleotides are TGTGCCAGCTCCCGCTTGGACAGCTATGGCTACACCTTC.